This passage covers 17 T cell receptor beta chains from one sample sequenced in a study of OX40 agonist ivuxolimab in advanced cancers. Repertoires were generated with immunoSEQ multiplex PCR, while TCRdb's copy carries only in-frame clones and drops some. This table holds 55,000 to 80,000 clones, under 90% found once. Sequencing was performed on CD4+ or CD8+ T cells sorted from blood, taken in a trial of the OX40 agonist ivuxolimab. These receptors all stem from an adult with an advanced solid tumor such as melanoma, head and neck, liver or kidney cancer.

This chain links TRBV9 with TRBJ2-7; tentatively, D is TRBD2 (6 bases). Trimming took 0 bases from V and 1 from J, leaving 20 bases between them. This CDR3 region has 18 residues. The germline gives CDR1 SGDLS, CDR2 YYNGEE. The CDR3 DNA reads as TGTGCCAGCAGCGTAGAACCTCCCTGGCGGGGCCCTTCCTACGAGCAGTACTTC. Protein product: CASSVEPPWRGPSYEQYF. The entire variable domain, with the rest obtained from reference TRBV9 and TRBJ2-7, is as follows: DSGVTQTPKHLITATGQRVTLRCSPRSGDLSVYWYQQSLDQGLQFLIQYYNGEERAKGNILERFSAQQFPDLHSELNLSSLELGDSALYFCASSVEPPWRGPSYEQYFGPGTRLTVT.

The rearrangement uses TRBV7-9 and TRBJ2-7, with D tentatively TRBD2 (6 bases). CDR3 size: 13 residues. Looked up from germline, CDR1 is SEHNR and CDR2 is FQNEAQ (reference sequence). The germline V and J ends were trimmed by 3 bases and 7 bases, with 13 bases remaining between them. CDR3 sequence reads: CASSFGGSLEQYF. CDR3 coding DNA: TGTGCCAGCAGCTTCGGGGGTTCCCTAGAGCAGTACTTC.

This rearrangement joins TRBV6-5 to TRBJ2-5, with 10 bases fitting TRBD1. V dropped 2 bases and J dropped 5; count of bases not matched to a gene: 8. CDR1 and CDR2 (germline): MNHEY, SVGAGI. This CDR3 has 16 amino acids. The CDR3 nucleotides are TGTGCCAGCAGTTACGACGGACAGGGGGGTTGGGAGACCCAGTACTTC. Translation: CASSYDGQGGWETQYF.

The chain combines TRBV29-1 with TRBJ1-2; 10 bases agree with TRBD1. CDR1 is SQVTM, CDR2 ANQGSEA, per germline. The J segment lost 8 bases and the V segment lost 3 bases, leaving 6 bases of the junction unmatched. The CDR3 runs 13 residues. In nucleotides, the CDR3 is TGCAGCGTTGACCTGACAGGGGGCGACGGCTACACCTTC. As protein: CSVDLTGGDGYTF.

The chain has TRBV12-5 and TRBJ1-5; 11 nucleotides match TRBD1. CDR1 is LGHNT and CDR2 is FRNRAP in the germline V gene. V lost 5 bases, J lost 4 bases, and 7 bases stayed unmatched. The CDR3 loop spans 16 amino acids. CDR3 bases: TGTGCTAGTGGTATAGGACAGGGGGCATGGAATCAGCCCCAGCATTTT. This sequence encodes CASGIGQGAWNQPQHF.

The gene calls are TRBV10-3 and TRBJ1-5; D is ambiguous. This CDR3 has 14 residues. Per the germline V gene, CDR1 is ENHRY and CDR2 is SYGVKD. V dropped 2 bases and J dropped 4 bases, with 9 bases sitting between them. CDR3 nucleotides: TGTGCCATCAGTGAGGGGAGGGATAATCAGCCCCAGCATTTT. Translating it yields CAISEGRDNQPQHF.

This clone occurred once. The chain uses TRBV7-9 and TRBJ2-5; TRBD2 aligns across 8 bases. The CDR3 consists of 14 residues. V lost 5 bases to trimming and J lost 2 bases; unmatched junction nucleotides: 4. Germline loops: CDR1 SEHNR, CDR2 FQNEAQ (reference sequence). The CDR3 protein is CASSREGIQETQYF. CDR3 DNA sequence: TGTGCCAGCAGCCGGGAGGGGATTCAAGAGACCCAGTACTTC.

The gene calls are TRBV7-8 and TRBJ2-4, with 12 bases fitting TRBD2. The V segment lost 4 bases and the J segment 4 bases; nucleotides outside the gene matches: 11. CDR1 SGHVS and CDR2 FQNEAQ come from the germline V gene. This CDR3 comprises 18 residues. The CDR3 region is CASSSTPTSGGLKNIQYF. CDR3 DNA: TGTGCCAGCAGCTCTACCCCAACTAGCGGGGGGCTAAAAAACATTCAGTACTTC.

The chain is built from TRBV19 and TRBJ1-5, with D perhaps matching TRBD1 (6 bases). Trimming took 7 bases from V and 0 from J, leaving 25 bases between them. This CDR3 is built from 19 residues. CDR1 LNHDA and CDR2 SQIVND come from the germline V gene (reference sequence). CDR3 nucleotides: TGTGCCAGTACCATGAGGGGGGACTTCCTACCGGATAGCAATCAGCCCCAGCATTTT. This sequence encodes CASTMRGDFLPDSNQPQHF.

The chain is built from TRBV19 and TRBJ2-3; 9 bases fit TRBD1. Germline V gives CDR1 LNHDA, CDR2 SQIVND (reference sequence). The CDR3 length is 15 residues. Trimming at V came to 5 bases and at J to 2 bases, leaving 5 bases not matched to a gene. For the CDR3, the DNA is TGTGCCAGTAGTCCCCGGGACAGGGACACAGATACGCAGTATTTT. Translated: CASSPRDRDTDTQYF.

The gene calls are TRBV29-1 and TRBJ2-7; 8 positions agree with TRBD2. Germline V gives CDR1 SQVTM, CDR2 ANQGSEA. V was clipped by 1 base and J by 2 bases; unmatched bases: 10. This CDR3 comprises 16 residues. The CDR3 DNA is TGCAGCGTTGAAGTAGAAGCGGGGGCCCCAGCCTACGAGCAGTACTTC. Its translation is CSVEVEAGAPAYEQYF.

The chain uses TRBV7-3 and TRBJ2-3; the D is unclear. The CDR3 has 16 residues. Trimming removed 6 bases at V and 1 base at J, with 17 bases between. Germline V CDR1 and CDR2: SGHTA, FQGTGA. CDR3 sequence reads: CASSSVLGSGTDTQYF. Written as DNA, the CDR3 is TGTGCCAGCAGTTCCGTCCTCGGGTCGGGCACAGATACGCAGTATTTT.

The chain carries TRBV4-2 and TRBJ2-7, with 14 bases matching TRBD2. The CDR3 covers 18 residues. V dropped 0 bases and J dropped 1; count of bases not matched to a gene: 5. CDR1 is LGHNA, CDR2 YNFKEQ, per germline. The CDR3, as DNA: TGTGCCAGCAGCCAAGATGGGACTAGCGGGGGACCTTCCTACGAGCAGTACTTC. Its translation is CASSQDGTSGGPSYEQYF.

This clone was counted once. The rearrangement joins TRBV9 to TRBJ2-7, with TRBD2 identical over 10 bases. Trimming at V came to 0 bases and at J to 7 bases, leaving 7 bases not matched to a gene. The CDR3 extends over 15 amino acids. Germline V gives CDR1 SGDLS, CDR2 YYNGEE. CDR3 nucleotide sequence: TGTGCCAGCAGCGTAGGGCTAGCGGGAGATAAAGAGCAGTACTTC. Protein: CASSVGLAGDKEQYF.

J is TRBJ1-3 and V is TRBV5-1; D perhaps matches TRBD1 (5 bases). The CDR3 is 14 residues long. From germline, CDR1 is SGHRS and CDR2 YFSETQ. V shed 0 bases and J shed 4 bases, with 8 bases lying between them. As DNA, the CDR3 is TGCGCCAGCAGCTTGGGGGGGTCCGGAAACACCATATATTTT. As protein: CASSLGGSGNTIYF.

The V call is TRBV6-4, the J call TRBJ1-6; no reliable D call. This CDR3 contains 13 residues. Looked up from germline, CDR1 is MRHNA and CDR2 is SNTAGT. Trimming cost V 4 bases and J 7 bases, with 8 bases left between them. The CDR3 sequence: CASSVELNSPLHF. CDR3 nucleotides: TGTGCCAGCAGTGTGGAGTTAAATTCACCCCTCCACTTT.

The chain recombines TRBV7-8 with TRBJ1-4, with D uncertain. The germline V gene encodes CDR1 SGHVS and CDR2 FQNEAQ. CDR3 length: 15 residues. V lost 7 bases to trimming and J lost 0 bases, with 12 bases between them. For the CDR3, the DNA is TGTGCCAGCACCGCCCAGGACGCAACTAATGAAAAACTGTTTTTT. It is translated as CASTAQDATNEKLFF.